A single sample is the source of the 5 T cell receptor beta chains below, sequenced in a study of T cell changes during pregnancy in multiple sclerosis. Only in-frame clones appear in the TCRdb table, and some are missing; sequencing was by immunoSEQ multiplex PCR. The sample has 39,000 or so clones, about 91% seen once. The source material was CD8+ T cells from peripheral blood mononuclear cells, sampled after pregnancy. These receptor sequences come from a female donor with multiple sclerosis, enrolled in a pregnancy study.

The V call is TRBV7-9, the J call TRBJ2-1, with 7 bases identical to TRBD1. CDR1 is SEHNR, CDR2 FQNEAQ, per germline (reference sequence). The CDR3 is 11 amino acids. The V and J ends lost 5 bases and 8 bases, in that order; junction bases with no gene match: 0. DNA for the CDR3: TGTGCCAGCAGCACAGGGGATGAGCAGTTCTTC. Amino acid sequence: CASSTGDEQFF.

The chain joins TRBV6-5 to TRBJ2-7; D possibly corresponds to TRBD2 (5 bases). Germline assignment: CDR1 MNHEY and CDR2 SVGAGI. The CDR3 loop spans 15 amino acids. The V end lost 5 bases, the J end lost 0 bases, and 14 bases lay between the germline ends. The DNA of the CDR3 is TGTGCCAGCAGTCCCCGGGGTAGGATCTCCTACGAGCAGTACTTC. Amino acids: CASSPRGRISYEQYF.

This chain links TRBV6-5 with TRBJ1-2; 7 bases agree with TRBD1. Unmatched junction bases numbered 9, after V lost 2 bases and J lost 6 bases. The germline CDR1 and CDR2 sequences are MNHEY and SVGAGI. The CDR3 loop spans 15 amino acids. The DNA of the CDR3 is TGTGCCAGCAGTTACCTTGGGACAGATATGGATGGCTACACCTTC. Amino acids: CASSYLGTDMDGYTF.

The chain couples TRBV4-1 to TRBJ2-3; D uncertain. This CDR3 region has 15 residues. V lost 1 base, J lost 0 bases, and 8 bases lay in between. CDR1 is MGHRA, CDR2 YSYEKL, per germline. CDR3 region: CASSQASRSTDTQYF. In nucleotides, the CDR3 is TGCGCCAGCAGCCAAGCGTCGAGGAGCACAGATACGCAGTATTTT.

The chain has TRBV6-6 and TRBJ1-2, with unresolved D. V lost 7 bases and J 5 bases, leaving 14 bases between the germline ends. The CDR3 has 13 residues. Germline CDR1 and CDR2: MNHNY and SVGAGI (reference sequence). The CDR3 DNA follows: TGTGCCAGCATTGGCCACGGGATTTATGGCTACACCTTC. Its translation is CASIGHGIYGYTF.